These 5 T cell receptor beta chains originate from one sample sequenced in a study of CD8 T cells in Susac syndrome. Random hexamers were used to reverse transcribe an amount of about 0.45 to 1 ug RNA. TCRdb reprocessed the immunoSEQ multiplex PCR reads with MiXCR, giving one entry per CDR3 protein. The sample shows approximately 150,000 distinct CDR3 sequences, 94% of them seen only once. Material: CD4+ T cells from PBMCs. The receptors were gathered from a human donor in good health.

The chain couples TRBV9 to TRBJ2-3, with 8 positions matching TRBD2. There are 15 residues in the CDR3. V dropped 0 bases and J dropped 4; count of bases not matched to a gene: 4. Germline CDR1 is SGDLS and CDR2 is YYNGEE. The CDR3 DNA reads TGTGCCAGCAGCGTAGGGCTAGCGGGTTCAGATACGCAGTATTTT. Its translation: CASSVGLAGSDTQYF.

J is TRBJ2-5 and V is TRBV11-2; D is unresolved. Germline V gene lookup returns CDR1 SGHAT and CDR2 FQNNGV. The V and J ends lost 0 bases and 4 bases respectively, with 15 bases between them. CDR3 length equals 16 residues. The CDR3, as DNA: TGTGCCAGCAGCTTAGAGTTGAGGCTAGATGGAGAGACCCAGTACTTC. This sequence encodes CASSLELRLDGETQYF.

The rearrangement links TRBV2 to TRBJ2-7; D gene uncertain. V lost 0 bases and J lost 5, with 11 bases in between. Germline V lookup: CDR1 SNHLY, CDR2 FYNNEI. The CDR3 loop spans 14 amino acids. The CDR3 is CASSEAPQADEQYF. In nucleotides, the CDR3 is TGTGCCAGCAGTGAAGCGCCCCAGGCCGACGAGCAGTACTTC. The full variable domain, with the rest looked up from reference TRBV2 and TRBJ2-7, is EPEVTQTPSHQVTQMGQEVILRCVPISNHLYFYWYRQILGQKVEFLVSFYNNEISEKSEIFDDQFSVERPDGSNFTLKIRSTKLEDSAMYFCASSEAPQADEQYFGPGTRLTVT.

CDR3 amino acids: CASSIGSGILSTGELFF. CDR3 DNA sequence: TGTGCCAGTAGTATTGGTAGCGGGATTCTCAGCACCGGGGAGCTGTTTTTT. The chain combines TRBV19 with TRBJ2-2; 8 bases map to TRBD2. V shed 3 bases, J shed 4 bases, and the junction held 10 bases outside the gene matches. The CDR3 has 17 amino acids. Germline CDR1 and CDR2: LNHDA and SQIVND (reference sequence).

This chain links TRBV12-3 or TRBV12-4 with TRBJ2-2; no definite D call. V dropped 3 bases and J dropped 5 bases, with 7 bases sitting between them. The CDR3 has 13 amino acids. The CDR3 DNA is TGTGCCAGCAGTTTTTACAGAACCGGGGAGCTGTTTTTT. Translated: CASSFYRTGELFF.